This passage covers 12 T cell receptor beta chains from one sample sequenced in a study of blood T cell repertoires in COVID-19. Method: immunoSEQ multiplex PCR; TCRdb's copy keeps in-frame clones and lacks some. The sample records more than 200,000 clones, around nine tenths being singletons. The sequenced material came from PBMCs or T cells enriched from blood (not recorded which). Receptors were obtained from a woman aged 50 to 60 who had recovered from COVID-19.

V usage is TRBV12-3 or TRBV12-4 and J usage is TRBJ2-7; D is uncertain. The CDR3 contains 11 residues. V dropped 4 bases and J dropped 6 bases, with 7 bases sitting between them. The CDR3 nucleotides read TGTGCCAGCAGTTCTGGGCCCGAGCAGTACTTC. This translates into CASSSGPEQYF.

This chain connects TRBV30 to TRBJ1-1; D is perhaps TRBD1 (6 bases). This CDR3 region has 12 residues. The ends were cut back, 2 bases at V and 3 bases at J, with 7 bases in the middle. Germline CDR1 reads GTSNPN; CDR2 reads SVGIG (reference sequence). CDR3 protein: CAWSSGDTEAFF. CDR3 bases: TGTGCCTGGAGTTCAGGGGACACTGAAGCTTTCTTT.

The CDR3 DNA is TGTGCCAGCAGCACCGGGACAGCGGATTCACCCCTCCACTTT. As protein: CASSTGTADSPLHF. This chain connects TRBV5-4 to TRBJ1-6; 7 bases map to TRBD1. J was trimmed by 8 bases and V by 4 bases; bases with no gene match: 6. CDR1 SGHNT and CDR2 YYREEE come from the germline V gene (reference sequence). The CDR3 sequence is 14 residues long. The variable domain in full, completed from reference TRBV5-4 and TRBJ1-6, reads ETGVTQSPTHLIKTRGQQVTLRCSSQSGHNTVSWYQQALGQGPQFIFQYYREEENGRGNFPPRFSGLQFPNYSSELNVNALELDDSALYLCASSTGTADSPLHFGNGTRLTVT.

This clone showed up just once. The chain has TRBV19 and TRBJ2-1; D remains unclear. This CDR3 has 15 residues. CDR1 LNHDA and CDR2 SQIVND come from the germline V gene (reference sequence). The V gene lost 3 bases and the J gene lost 8 bases, with 17 bases spanning the gap. The CDR3 reads CASSIGAGTVDEQFF. The DNA of the CDR3 is TGTGCCAGTAGTATCGGAGCTGGCACTGTGGATGAGCAGTTCTTC. Based on the CDR3 plus reference TRBV19 and TRBJ2-1, the full variable domain is DGGITQSPKYLFRKEGQNVTLSCEQNLNHDAMYWYRQDPGQGLRLIYYSQIVNDFQKGDIAEGYSVSREKKESFPLTVTSAQKNPTAFYLCASSIGAGTVDEQFFGPGTRLTVL.

The chain has TRBV5-1 and TRBJ2-1, with 7 bases lining up with TRBD2. The CDR3 is 18 amino acids. Germline V gene sequence: CDR1 SGHRS, CDR2 YFSETQ. Trimming took 0 bases from V and 4 from J; bases not matched to a gene: 13. CDR3 in DNA: TGCGCCAGCAGCTTGGCCTTGGTTCTTGCGGGAGTTTACAATGAGCAGTTCTTC. Translated: CASSLALVLAGVYNEQFF.

The rearrangement links TRBV14 to TRBJ1-3; perhaps TRBD1 as D (6 bases). The CDR3 covers 16 residues. Deletions cut 4 bases from V and 2 bases from J, with 15 bases between. Germline V lookup: CDR1 SGHDN, CDR2 FVKESK. The CDR3 nucleotides read TGTGCCAGCAGCCCCCTTGGGGGCTTAGCTGGAAACACCATATATTTT. This encodes CASSPLGGLAGNTIYF. The variable domain in full, with the rest retrieved from reference TRBV14 and TRBJ1-3, is EAGVTQFPSHSVIEKGQTVTLRCDPISGHDNLYWYRRVMGKEIKFLLHFVKESKQDESGMPNNRFLAERTGGTYSTLKVQPAELEDSGVYFCASSPLGGLAGNTIYFGEGSWLTVV.

The V gene is TRBV9, the J gene TRBJ2-2; D unclear. The CDR3 covers 14 residues. V gave up 7 bases and J gave up 5 bases, with 15 bases separating them. Germline loops: CDR1 SGDLS, CDR2 YYNGEE. The CDR3 loop reads CASGSKESTGELFF. The DNA for the CDR3 is TGTGCCAGCGGTTCAAAAGAGAGTACCGGGGAGCTGTTTTTT.

V gene TRBV18 combines with J gene TRBJ2-7; 14 bases are a match to TRBD2. This CDR3 region has 15 residues. The germline V gene encodes CDR1 KGHSH and CDR2 LQKENI. V was clipped by 6 bases and J by 4 bases; unmatched bases: 5. The CDR3 protein is CASSPGTSGRYEQYF. For the CDR3, the DNA is TGTGCCAGCTCGCCTGGGACTAGCGGGAGATACGAGCAGTACTTC.

The chain employs TRBV19 and TRBJ2-5; D possibly corresponds to TRBD1 (6 bases). The germline gives CDR1 LNHDA, CDR2 SQIVND (reference sequence). The CDR3 loop spans 17 amino acids. Trimming cost V 5 bases and J 4 bases, with 23 bases left between them. The DNA of the CDR3 is TGTGCCAGTAGTCGAACAAGCTATGGGGGCAACGGAGAGACCCAGTACTTC. It is translated as CASSRTSYGGNGETQYF.

This chain joins TRBV12-3 or TRBV12-4 and TRBJ2-2; weak D call: TRBD1 (5 bases). Trimming took 6 bases from V and 0 from J, leaving 5 bases between them. The CDR3 is made up of 13 amino acids. CDR3 nucleotides: TGTGCCAGCAGGGACACGAACACCGGGGAGCTGTTTTTT. Encoded protein: CASRDTNTGELFF.

In its sample, this clone was seen a few times. The V call is TRBV30, the J call TRBJ1-4; 9 positions match TRBD1. V lost 1 base, J lost 6 bases, and 9 bases stayed unmatched. The CDR3 is made up of 16 amino acids. The germline V gene has CDR1 GTSNPN and CDR2 SVGIG (reference sequence). CDR3 residues: CAWSAARDRAYEKLFF. The CDR3, as DNA: TGTGCCTGGAGTGCCGCGCGGGACAGGGCATATGAAAAACTGTTTTTT.

The chain couples TRBV2 to TRBJ2-1; D is possibly TRBD1 (6 bases). The CDR3 spans 16 residues. CDR1 is SNHLY and CDR2 is FYNNEI in the germline V gene. V lost 1 base, J lost 8 bases, and 18 bases lay in between. The CDR3 protein is CASSEGFRGSGDEQFF. CDR3 DNA sequence: TGTGCCAGCAGTGAAGGGTTCAGGGGCTCTGGCGATGAGCAGTTCTTC.